The 30 T cell receptor beta chains below all came from one sample that was sequenced in a study of blood T cell repertoires in COVID-19. Sequencing used immunoSEQ multiplex PCR; TCRdb keeps in-frame clones, though not all of them. Among some 260,000 clones listed, approximately 88% were seen once. Specimen: peripheral blood. The receptors derive from a woman aged 30 to 39 with COVID-19, enrolled during active disease.

This sequence joins TRBV24-1 and TRBJ1-1; D call uncertain. The CDR3 runs 13 residues. Per the germline V gene, CDR1 is KGHDR and CDR2 is SFDVKD. Trimming cost V 6 bases and J 4 bases, with 11 bases left between them. CDR3 sequence: CATSYRGSTEAFF. CDR3 coding DNA: TGTGCCACCAGTTATCGTGGGAGCACTGAAGCTTTCTTT.

V usage is TRBV6-2 or TRBV6-3 and J usage is TRBJ1-5; 8 bases match TRBD1. The CDR3 loop spans 18 amino acids. Germline V gives CDR1 MNHEY, CDR2 SVGEGT. V was clipped by 6 bases and J by 2 bases; unmatched bases: 15. The CDR3 bases are TGTGCCAGCAGCTATAAACCCGATCCGGGACAGGGCAATCAGCCCCAGCATTTT. Protein product: CASSYKPDPGQGNQPQHF.

The rearrangement uses TRBV27 and TRBJ2-5; TRBD1 is a possible D gene (6 bases). V shed 5 bases and J shed 2 bases, with 9 bases lying between them. This CDR3 region has 13 residues. Looked up from germline, CDR1 is MNHEY and CDR2 is SMNVEV (reference sequence). In DNA form, the CDR3 reads TGTGCCAGCAGTAGAAGGGGGCAAGAGACCCAGTACTTC. Translated: CASSRRGQETQYF.

The chain employs TRBV12-5 and TRBJ2-3, with D possibly matching TRBD2 (5 bases). Germline V gene data show CDR1 as LGHNT and CDR2 as FRNRAP. The V end lost 6 bases, the J end lost 1 base, and 11 bases lay between the germline ends. The CDR3 has 14 residues. Written as DNA, the CDR3 is TGTGCTAGTGGGGACTTTTCCCGCACAGATACGCAGTATTTT. Residues: CASGDFSRTDTQYF.

This clone showed up just once. V is TRBV28 and J is TRBJ2-1; possibly TRBD2 for D (7 bases). The CDR3 loop spans 16 amino acids. The germline V gene encodes CDR1 MDHEN and CDR2 SYDVKM. Trimming pared 2 bases from V and 3 bases from J, leaving 14 bases between. CDR3 residues: CASSLRRGAIYNEQFF. The CDR3, as DNA: TGTGCCAGCAGTTTACGTCGGGGGGCAATCTACAATGAGCAGTTCTTC.

The chain links TRBV27 to TRBJ2-1, with 9 bases aligning to TRBD1. Losses at the gene ends were 4 bases for V and 11 bases for J; bases not matched to a gene: 6. Germline-derived CDR1 and CDR2 are MNHEY and SMNVEV (reference sequence). The CDR3 runs 13 residues. In DNA form, the CDR3 reads TGTGCCAGCAGTTCGCGCAACAGGGGGCAGCAGTTCTTC. Translated: CASSSRNRGQQFF.

The rearrangement uses TRBV6-5 and TRBJ1-1; D is ambiguous. V shed 0 bases and J shed 5 bases, with 13 bases lying between them. Germline-derived CDR1 and CDR2 are MNHEY and SVGAGI. The CDR3 sequence is 15 residues long. The CDR3 DNA reads TGTGCCAGCAGTTACTCTTTATTGGGGAGGACTGAAGCTTTCTTT. It yields the protein CASSYSLLGRTEAFF.

On this clone itself: The same CDR3 arises from other DNA sequences in this sample as well. The J gene is TRBJ2-3, the V gene TRBV30; 14 bases map to TRBD2. CDR3 length: 16 amino acids. Germline loops: CDR1 GTSNPN, CDR2 SVGIG (reference sequence). Trimming removed 3 bases from V and 4 bases from J; junction bases left unmatched: 6. The CDR3 reads CAWSPGLAGGPDTQYF. Written as DNA, the CDR3 is TGTGCCTGGAGCCCTGGACTAGCGGGAGGCCCAGATACGCAGTATTTT.

The chain joins TRBV9 to TRBJ2-6, with TRBD2 matching over 8 bases. The CDR3 totals 15 residues. Trimming cost V 4 bases and J 3 bases; bases outside gene matches: 3. Germline CDR1 and CDR2: SGDLS and YYNGEE. CDR3: CASSTGTSGANVLTF. The DNA of the CDR3 is TGTGCCAGCAGCACGGGGACTAGTGGGGCCAACGTCCTGACTTTC. Complete variable domain (other parts from reference TRBV9 and TRBJ2-6): DSGVTQTPKHLITATGQRVTLRCSPRSGDLSVYWYQQSLDQGLQFLIQYYNGEERAKGNILERFSAQQFPDLHSELNLSSLELGDSALYFCASSTGTSGANVLTFGAGSRLTVL.

This chain connects TRBV5-4 to TRBJ2-1; no reliable D call. Trimming stripped 0 bases from V and 4 bases from J, with 11 bases between. This CDR3 spans 15 amino acids. Germline values: CDR1 SGHNT, CDR2 YYREEE (reference sequence). The CDR3 region is CASSLEAGLYNEQFF. DNA of the CDR3: TGTGCCAGCAGCTTGGAGGCTGGGCTGTACAATGAGCAGTTCTTC.

This chain joins TRBV7-9 and TRBJ1-1, with D possibly matching TRBD1 (5 bases). The V end was cut by 3 bases, the J end by 3 bases, with 8 bases between. The CDR3 contains 13 residues. Germline V gives CDR1 SEHNR, CDR2 FQNEAQ (reference sequence). The CDR3 nucleotides read TGTGCCAGCAGCTTCAGCAGGGACACTGAAGCTTTCTTT. The encoded protein is CASSFSRDTEAFF.

This chain joins TRBV27 and TRBJ2-2; D ambiguous. Trimming removed 6 bases at V and 8 bases at J, with 10 bases between. The CDR3 sequence is 12 residues long. Per the germline V gene, CDR1 is MNHEY and CDR2 is SMNVEV (reference sequence). CDR3 nucleotides: TGTGCCAGCAGGCCAGGTTGGGGGGAGCTGTTTTTT. Amino acid sequence: CASRPGWGELFF.

This clone has more than one count but fewer than ten. This chain connects TRBV10-3 to TRBJ2-2, with TRBD1 matching over 8 bases. The trim removed 10 bases at V and 0 bases at J, leaving 4 bases unmatched. The CDR3 totals 14 residues. Germline V gene lookup returns CDR1 ENHRY and CDR2 SYGVKD. This CDR3 reads CATKGQANTGELFF. The CDR3 DNA sequence: TGTGCCACGAAGGGACAGGCGAACACCGGGGAGCTGTTTTTT.

The CDR3 DNA reads as TGTGCCAGCACCTCTAGGGACAGGTACTATGGCTACACCTTC. It codes for CASTSRDRYYGYTF. This rearrangement joins TRBV6-5 to TRBJ1-2, with TRBD1 matching 8 bases. With V trimmed by 7 bases and J by 3 bases, 7 bases remained unmatched. The germline CDR1 and CDR2 sequences are MNHEY and SVGAGI. CDR3 length: 14 residues.

This clone was counted once. The chain combines TRBV21-1 with TRBJ1-4; the table gives TRBD1 as D, unverified against the DNA. TRBV21-1 is a recognized pseudogene. This CDR3 comprises 22 residues. CDR3 sequence: CASSKLLVGCSAWAVQGEKLFF. The CDR3 DNA is TGTGCCAGCAGCAAACTGTTAGTTGGGTGTTCAGCTTGGGCGGTTCAGGGCGAAAAACTGTTTTTT.

This clone has a handful of counts. The chain couples TRBV3-1 (or the pseudogene TRBV3-2) to TRBJ1-1, with D unclear. The CDR3 spans 14 residues. Germline V gives CDR1 LGHDT, CDR2 YNNKEL (reference sequence). V lost 4 bases and J lost 0, with 9 bases in between. CDR3: CASSPPGMNTEAFF. CDR3 sequence (DNA): TGTGCCAGCAGCCCCCCGGGGATGAACACTGAAGCTTTCTTT.

The V gene is TRBV19, the J gene TRBJ2-6, with 8 positions matching TRBD1. The V and J ends lost 7 bases and 0 bases, in that order; junction bases with no gene match: 17. The CDR3 extends over 20 amino acids. CDR1 and CDR2 from the germline V gene are LNHDA and SQIVND (reference sequence). For the CDR3, the DNA is TGTGCCAGTACCACCGCTCTAACCAGGACAGGGACCTCTGGGGCCAACGTCCTGACTTTC. Amino acids: CASTTALTRTGTSGANVLTF.

The chain employs TRBV6-5 and TRBJ2-5, with 9 bases identical to TRBD1. The length of the CDR3 is 14 residues. V gave up 5 bases and J gave up 3 bases; unmatched junction bases: 4. Germline V lookup: CDR1 MNHEY, CDR2 SVGAGI. CDR3 DNA sequence: TGTGCCAGCAGTCACCGGGACAGGGAAGAGACCCAGTACTTC. Translation: CASSHRDREETQYF.

The V and J genes are TRBV20-1 and TRBJ2-7; no reliable D call. The CDR3 is 11 residues long. V was shortened by 3 bases and J by 4 bases, with 7 bases between the two germline ends. Germline V gene sequence: CDR1 DFQATT, CDR2 SNEGSKA (reference sequence). This CDR3 reads CSARMAYEQYF. In DNA form, the CDR3 reads TGCAGTGCTAGGATGGCTTACGAGCAGTACTTC.

The CDR3 here is CASSPRTGGTEKLFF. For the CDR3, the DNA is TGTGCCAGCTCACCTCGGACAGGGGGGACTGAAAAACTGTTTTTT. The chain employs TRBV18 and TRBJ1-4, with 10 bases identical to TRBD1. The CDR3 contains 15 residues. V trimming: 3 bases; J trimming: 7 bases; junction bases outside the gene matches: 5. The germline V gene has CDR1 KGHSH and CDR2 LQKENI.

This sequence joins TRBV6-2 or TRBV6-3 and TRBJ2-5; 15 positions match TRBD2. Germline lookup yields CDR1 MNHEY and CDR2 SVGEGT. V dropped 5 bases and J dropped 0; count of bases not matched to a gene: 7. The CDR3 extends over 18 amino acids. Written as DNA, the CDR3 is TGTGCCAGCAGTCCACCCGGACTAGCGGGAGGGTACCAAGAGACCCAGTACTTC. It codes for CASSPPGLAGGYQETQYF.

This chain links TRBV7-9 with TRBJ1-1; 8 positions match TRBD1. Trimming at V came to 6 bases and at J to 4 bases, leaving 4 bases not matched to a gene. CDR3 length: 13 residues. CDR1 SEHNR and CDR2 FQNEAQ come from the germline V gene (reference sequence). CDR3 DNA sequence: TGTGCCAGCAGGATGGACAGGGCCACTGAAGCTTTCTTT. Translating it yields CASRMDRATEAFF.

This rearrangement joins TRBV5-1 to TRBJ2-3, with 9 nucleotides matching TRBD1. Germline CDR1 is SGHRS and CDR2 is YFSETQ. V lost 4 bases to trimming and J lost 3 bases; unmatched junction nucleotides: 9. The CDR3 is made up of 16 amino acids. The CDR3 nucleotides read TGCGCCAGCAGCCCCGAGGGACAGGGAATGACAGATACGCAGTATTTT. It is translated as CASSPEGQGMTDTQYF.

V is TRBV9 and J is TRBJ2-2; 10 bases are a match to TRBD1. CDR1 SGDLS and CDR2 YYNGEE come from the germline V gene. J lost 6 bases, V lost 0 bases, and 2 bases had no gene match. The CDR3 is 15 amino acids. For the CDR3, the DNA is TGTGCCAGCAGCGTAGGGGGACAGGGGTCCGGGGAGCTGTTTTTT. This codes for CASSVGGQGSGELFF.

V is TRBV6-2 or TRBV6-3 and J is TRBJ2-2, with a possible D match to TRBD1 (5 bases). With 3 bases removed from V and 4 bases from J, the gap between germline ends came to 18 bases. CDR3 size: 17 residues. The germline V gene encodes CDR1 MNHEY and CDR2 SVGEGT. The CDR3 loop is CASSYNRAGLATGELFF. The CDR3 coding sequence is TGTGCCAGCAGTTATAATCGGGCAGGGTTGGCCACCGGGGAGCTGTTTTTT.

J is TRBJ2-1 and V is TRBV18; 12 nucleotides line up with TRBD2. Trimming removed 3 bases from V and 4 bases from J; junction bases left unmatched: 13. The CDR3 has 19 amino acids. Per the germline V gene, CDR1 is KGHSH and CDR2 is LQKENI. DNA of the CDR3: TGTGCCAGCTCACCGACTTTGGGGCTAGCGGGAGGGTCATACAATGAGCAGTTCTTC. Its translation: CASSPTLGLAGGSYNEQFF.

The chain employs TRBV28 and TRBJ1-1; the D is unclear. Germline values: CDR1 MDHEN, CDR2 SYDVKM. The CDR3 is made up of 15 amino acids. The V gene lost 5 bases and the J gene lost 1 base, with 14 bases spanning the gap. The CDR3 bases are TGTGCCAGCAGTCCATTTCCCGGCGGGAACACTGAAGCTTTCTTT. It encodes CASSPFPGGNTEAFF.

The chain couples TRBV4-3 to TRBJ2-1; a weak D match, TRBD2 (7 bases). The V end lost 3 bases, the J end lost 4 bases, and 16 bases lay between the germline ends. This CDR3 is 16 amino acids long. Per the germline V gene, CDR1 is LGHNA and CDR2 is YSLEER. For the CDR3, the DNA is TGCGCCAGCAGCCAGGGTGGGGGGGCCGCATACAATGAGCAGTTCTTC. Its translation is CASSQGGGAAYNEQFF.

This clone has just one count. The chain is built from TRBV6-5 and TRBJ1-6, with a possible D match to TRBD1 (6 bases). The CDR3 is 15 residues long. Trimming stripped 0 bases from V and 8 bases from J, with 11 bases between. Germline CDR1 is MNHEY and CDR2 is SVGAGI. Here the CDR3 DNA reads TGTGCCAGCAGTTACTCGGGGACACTAGATTCACCCCTCCACTTT. This translates into CASSYSGTLDSPLHF.

The chain links TRBV4-1 to TRBJ2-5; 12 bases agree with TRBD2. This CDR3 region has 17 residues. V shed 4 bases, J shed 5 bases, and the junction held 11 bases outside the gene matches. The germline V gene encodes CDR1 MGHRA and CDR2 YSYEKL. The CDR3 here is CASSRETSGGSRETQYF. The CDR3 nucleotides are TGCGCCAGCAGCCGGGAAACTAGCGGGGGGAGTCGGGAGACCCAGTACTTC.